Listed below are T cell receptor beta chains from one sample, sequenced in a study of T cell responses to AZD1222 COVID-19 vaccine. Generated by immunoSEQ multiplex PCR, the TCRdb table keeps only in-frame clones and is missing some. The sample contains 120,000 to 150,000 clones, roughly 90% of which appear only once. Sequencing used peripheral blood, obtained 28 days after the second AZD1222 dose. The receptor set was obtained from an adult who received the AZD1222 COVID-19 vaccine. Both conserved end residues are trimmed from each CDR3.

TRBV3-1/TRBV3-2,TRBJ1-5,ASSQDWSSNQPQH
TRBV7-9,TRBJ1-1,ASQSQVNTEAF
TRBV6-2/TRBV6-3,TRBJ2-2,ASSYSGLNTGELF
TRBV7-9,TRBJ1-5,ASSVGQGPNQPQH
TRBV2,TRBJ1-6,ASSELSPGQNSPLH
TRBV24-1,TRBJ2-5,ATSDSGGAGETQY
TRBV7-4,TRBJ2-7,ASSFPRPYYEQY
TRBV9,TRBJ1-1,ASSATGTTEAF
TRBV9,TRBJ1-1,ASSVGGINTEAF
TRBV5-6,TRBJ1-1,ASSFGTNTEAF
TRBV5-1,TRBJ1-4,ASSGQSGKLF
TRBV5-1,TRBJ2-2,ASSTTTGGANTGELF
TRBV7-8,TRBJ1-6,ASSLQTTGGNSPLH
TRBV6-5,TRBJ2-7,ASSLDRYEQY
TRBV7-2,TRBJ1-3,ASSWTGVENTIY
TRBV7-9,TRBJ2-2,ASSLGAGSTGELF
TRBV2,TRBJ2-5,ASSRDPPGETQY
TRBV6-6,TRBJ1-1,ASIQQGARNTEAF
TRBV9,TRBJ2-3,ASSVDGSTDTQY
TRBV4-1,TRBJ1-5,ASSQDLRAGSNQPQH
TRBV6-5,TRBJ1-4,ASIRTATNEKLF
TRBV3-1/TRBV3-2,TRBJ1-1,ASSPAPGGTEAF
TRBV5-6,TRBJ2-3,ASSLVFGGLTSTDTQY
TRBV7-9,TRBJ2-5,ASSPMGQGGKTQY
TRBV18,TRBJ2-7,ASSPNGGVSEQY
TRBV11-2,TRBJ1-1,ASSPHLGHTNTEAF
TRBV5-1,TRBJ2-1,ASSLIPGINEQF
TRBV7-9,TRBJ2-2,AKIKAGPRPGELF
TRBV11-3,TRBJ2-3,ASSAHGPDTQY
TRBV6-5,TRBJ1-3,ASSSGTISGNTIY
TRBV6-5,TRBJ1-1,ASSRQMNTEAF
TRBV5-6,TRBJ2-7,ASSLWTAPLYEQY
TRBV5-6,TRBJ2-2,ASSMGQNTGELF
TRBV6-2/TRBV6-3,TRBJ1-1,ASSYDRRTEAF
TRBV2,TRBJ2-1,ASSVKWGGEQF
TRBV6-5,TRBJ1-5,ASSPHRDNQPQH
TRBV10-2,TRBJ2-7,ASNREGTYEQY
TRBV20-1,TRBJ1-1,SASKAQGVEAF
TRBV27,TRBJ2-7,ASGRGPSTYEQY
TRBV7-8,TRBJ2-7,ASSPNRGGVYEQY
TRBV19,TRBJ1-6,ASSGTGSTGSPLH
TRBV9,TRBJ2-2,ASSVAQHAFGTRNTGELF
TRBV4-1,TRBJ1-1,ASSQVRGTAKNTEAF
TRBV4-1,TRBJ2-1,ASSLPGGAYNEQF
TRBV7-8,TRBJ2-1,ASSIGTSGESSYNEQF
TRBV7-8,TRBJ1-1,ASSPGAEAF
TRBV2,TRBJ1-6,ASRTGGISPLH